Below are 32 T cell receptor beta chains sequenced from a single sample in a study of blood T cells in healthy people across ages. Next came a second PCR, run for about 7 to 12 cycles, which used a sample-barcoded 5' primer along with a J-beta primer mix. TCRdb fed the 5' RACE reads into MiXCR, producing one record per CDR3 protein. The table has fewer than 800,000 distinct CDR3 sequences, 20% to 25% seen once. Material for sequencing was blood. These receptors all come from a man in his 70s in good health.

The chain carries TRBV29-1 and TRBJ2-2, with a tentative D call TRBD1 (6 bases). Looked up from germline, CDR1 is SQVTM and CDR2 is ANQGSEA. The CDR3 loop spans 14 amino acids. The germline V and J ends were trimmed by 3 bases and 1 base, with 9 bases remaining between them. The CDR3 reads CSVEAGVNTGELFF. The CDR3 DNA sequence: TGCAGCGTTGAGGCAGGGGTGAACACCGGGGAGCTGTTTTTT.

The genes are TRBV7-2 and TRBJ1-4; TRBD1 matches 7 bases. There are 15 residues in the CDR3. Per germline, CDR1 SGHTA and CDR2 FQGNSA. V dropped 5 bases and J dropped 5; count of bases not matched to a gene: 8. The CDR3 DNA reads as TGTGCCAGCAGCCCCGAGACAGGGAGAAATGAAAAACTGTTTTTT. This codes for CASSPETGRNEKLFF.

The gene calls are TRBV3-1 and TRBJ2-5; 7 bases align to TRBD1. Near its end, the DNA agrees better with TRBJ2-1, so the J call may be wrong. This CDR3 has 15 residues. Looked up from germline, CDR1 is LGHDT and CDR2 is YNNKEL (reference sequence). CDR3 nucleotide sequence: TGTGCCAGCAGCCAAGACGGGACAGAGTACAATGAGCAGTTCTTC. It encodes CASSQDGTEYNEQFF.

This rearrangement joins TRBV5-1 to TRBJ2-5; no clear D gene. V lost 5 bases and J 5 bases, leaving 28 bases between the germline ends. This CDR3 is built from 18 residues. The germline CDR1 and CDR2 sequences are SGHRS and YFSETQ. CDR3 residues: CASRTGKSMEGSRETQYF. The CDR3 DNA is TGCGCCAGCAGAACCGGAAAGTCGATGGAAGGCTCCAGGGAGACCCAGTACTTC. Complete variable domain (other parts from reference TRBV5-1 and TRBJ2-5): KAGVTQTPRYLIKTRGQQVTLSCSPISGHRSVSWYQQTPGQGLQFLFEYFSETQRNKGNFPGRFSGRQFSNSRSEMNVSTLELGDSALYLCASRTGKSMEGSRETQYFGPGTRLLVL.

This clonotype was detected a few times. The chain has TRBV28 and TRBJ2-3; 15 nucleotides agree with TRBD2. CDR1 is MDHEN and CDR2 is SYDVKM in the germline V gene. Trimming took 2 bases from V and 7 from J; bases not matched to a gene: 10. The CDR3 is 18 residues long. CDR3 residues: CASSLNPGTSGRRNTQYF. CDR3 DNA sequence: TGTGCCAGCAGTTTAAATCCAGGGACTAGCGGGAGGAGAAATACGCAGTATTTT.

Only a few counts were recorded for this clonotype. In DNA form, the CDR3 reads TGTGCCAGCAGTCCGAGTGTAGCAGGCACAGATACGCAGTATTTT. Its protein is CASSPSVAGTDTQYF. V and J are TRBV28 and TRBJ2-3, with unresolved D. The CDR3 spans 15 residues. The ends were cut back, 5 bases at V and 1 base at J, with 13 bases in the middle. The germline V gene encodes CDR1 MDHEN and CDR2 SYDVKM.

With regard to this clonotype: Germline is not matched at one junction end, which may reflect a read error. The chain recombines TRBV7-8 with TRBJ2-5; D unresolved. In germline, CDR1 is SGHVS, CDR2 FQNEAQ. There are 14 residues in the CDR3. This chain's CDR3 is CAGSPDPNQETQYF. The CDR3 bases are TGTGCCGGCAGCCCTGACCCAAACCAAGAGACCCAGTACTTC.

This sequence joins TRBV20-1 and TRBJ1-4, with TRBD1 as a possible D gene (6 bases). The V end lost 3 bases, the J end lost 8 bases, and 10 bases lay between the germline ends. CDR3 length: 12 amino acids. Looked up from germline, CDR1 is DFQATT and CDR2 is SNEGSKA (reference sequence). The CDR3 coding sequence is TGCAGTGCTAGGCAGGGGCCGGAAAAACTGTTTTTT. This sequence encodes CSARQGPEKLFF.

This clonotype was detected many times. CDR3 bases: TGTGCCAGCAGCCTTGCCGGCGAGCAGTTCTTC. Its protein product is CASSLAGEQFF. The chain uses TRBV3-1 and TRBJ2-1; no reliable D call. From germline, CDR1 is LGHDT and CDR2 YNNKEL (reference sequence). This CDR3 is built from 11 residues. Deletions cut 4 bases from V and 10 bases from J, with 8 bases between.

This clonotype was picked up many times. The gene calls are TRBV29-1 and TRBJ2-5; TRBD1 matches 7 bases. The DNA end lines up better with TRBJ2-7; the J call may be wrong. The CDR3 sequence is 14 residues long. CDR1 is SQVTM and CDR2 is ANQGSEA in the germline V gene. The CDR3 reads CSVAEGGQYYEQYF. CDR3 in DNA: TGCAGCGTTGCCGAAGGGGGACAGTACTACGAGCAGTACTTC.

The table lists this clonotype with a few counts. The chain employs TRBV9 and TRBJ2-5, with D possibly being TRBD1 (6 bases). This CDR3 spans 17 amino acids. Germline CDR1 and CDR2: SGDLS and YYNGEE. V was shortened by 0 bases and J by 0 bases, with 15 bases between the two germline ends. The DNA for the CDR3 is TGTGCCAGCAGCGTAGGGGTCGGGACACCTTACCAAGAGACCCAGTACTTC. Protein product: CASSVGVGTPYQETQYF.

Concerning this clonotype: A clone one base away is much larger, so this may be a read error. The rearrangement links TRBV6-5 to TRBJ2-1; 9 positions agree with TRBD1. The J call is in doubt because the DNA end fits TRBJ2-7 better. The CDR3 has 13 residues. Germline assignment: CDR1 MNHEY and CDR2 SVGAGI. The CDR3 region has the DNA TGTGCCGGCCGGACAGGGGCAGCCTACGAGCAGTACTTC. It encodes CAGRTGAAYEQYF.

This clonotype was observed a handful of times. V usage is TRBV23-1 and J usage is TRBJ1-3, with D perhaps matching TRBD1 (5 bases). TRBV23-1 is annotated as an ORF whose role is uncertain. CDR3 length: 17 residues. V lost 0 bases to trimming and J lost 0 bases, with 12 bases between them. Here the CDR3 DNA reads TGCGCCAGCAGTCAATCTCGAACAGGCCTCTCTGGAAACACCATATATTTT. Amino acid sequence: CASSQSRTGLSGNTIYF.

The V and J genes are TRBV7-9 and TRBJ2-5, with 9 nucleotides matching TRBD2. The J call may be mistaken, given a closer DNA end match to TRBJ2-7. The CDR3 totals 15 residues. CDR1 is SEHNR, CDR2 FQNEAQ, per germline (reference sequence). This CDR3 is CASSLVGGRGYEQYF. CDR3 sequence (DNA): TGTGCCAGCAGCTTAGTTGGCGGGAGGGGCTACGAGCAGTACTTC.

The chain is built from TRBV7-8 and TRBJ1-1; D gene uncertain. The germline V and J ends were trimmed by 0 bases and 6 bases, with 5 bases remaining between them. The CDR3 runs 12 residues. The germline V gene encodes CDR1 SGHVS and CDR2 FQNEAQ. The CDR3 protein is CASSLAYPEAFF. CDR3 sequence (DNA): TGTGCCAGCAGCTTAGCGTACCCTGAAGCTTTCTTT.

This clonotype has a handful of counts. The chain employs TRBV12-3 or TRBV12-4 and TRBJ2-5, with a weak D call TRBD1 (6 bases). The germline V and J ends were trimmed by 6 bases and 4 bases, with 15 bases remaining between them. The CDR3 has 14 residues. CDR3 coding DNA: TGTGCCAGCAGCAGGGACACCGGCCTAGAGACCCAGTACTTC. Translating it yields CASSRDTGLETQYF.

This clonotype appeared a few times. The V and J genes are TRBV5-5 and TRBJ2-3, with TRBD2 matching 11 bases. Trimming cost V 4 bases and J 4 bases; bases outside gene matches: 5. The CDR3 is 15 residues long. Germline CDR1 SGHKS, CDR2 YYEKEE (reference sequence). The CDR3 spells CASSLGTSGADTQYF. The CDR3 nucleotides read TGTGCCAGCAGCCTAGGGACTAGCGGTGCAGATACGCAGTATTTT. Full variable domain (rest looked up from reference TRBV5-5 and TRBJ2-3): DAGVTQSPTHLIKTRGQQVTLRCSPISGHKSVSWYQQVLGQGPQFIFQYYEKEERGRGNFPDRFSARQFPNYSSELNVNALLLGDSALYLCASSLGTSGADTQYFGPGTRLTVL.

V gene TRBV28 combines with J gene TRBJ1-5, with D unresolved. CDR1 and CDR2 from the germline V gene are MDHEN and SYDVKM. The CDR3 extends over 15 amino acids. The V end was cut by 6 bases, the J end by 2 bases, with 14 bases between. The CDR3 bases are TGTGCCAGCAGAAACCCCGGGAGCGGCAATCAGCCCCAGCATTTT. This encodes CASRNPGSGNQPQHF.

The sample holds a few counts of this clonotype. The chain employs TRBV6-1 and TRBJ2-5, with TRBD2 matching over 10 bases. Near its end, the DNA agrees better with TRBJ2-1, so the J call may be wrong. CDR3 length: 15 amino acids. From germline, CDR1 is MNHNS and CDR2 SASEGT. CDR3 sequence (DNA): TGTGCCAGCAGTGAACTAGCGGGAGATTTGGGTGAGCAGTTCTTC. Protein sequence: CASSELAGDLGEQFF.

This rearrangement joins TRBV20-1 to TRBJ1-5; D is unresolved. Germline values: CDR1 DFQATT, CDR2 SNEGSKA (reference sequence). Between the trimmed V and J ends, which lost 1 base and 7 bases, there was a span of 14 bases. The CDR3 loop spans 14 amino acids. For the CDR3, the DNA is TGCAGTGCTAGAGTTACCGGGGAAGTACAGCCCCAGCATTTT. It encodes CSARVTGEVQPQHF.

The chain combines TRBV4-1 with TRBJ1-2, with 7 nucleotides matching TRBD1. CDR3 length equals 16 residues. Germline values: CDR1 MGHRA, CDR2 YSYEKL. J gave up 4 bases and V 1 base, and 9 bases lay outside the gene matches. The CDR3 region is CASSQVGTALRYGYTF. The CDR3 nucleotides are TGCGCCAGCAGCCAAGTGGGGACAGCCCTTCGCTATGGCTACACCTTC.

This clonotype was seen repeatedly, ten times or more. The chain employs TRBV7-2 and TRBJ2-5; TRBD1 agrees at 7 bases. The closer fit of TRBJ2-7 to the DNA end suggests the J call may be wrong. Germline loops: CDR1 SGHTA, CDR2 FQGNSA. The CDR3 has 14 amino acids. This chain's CDR3 is CASSFSGTAYEQYF. The CDR3 DNA sequence: TGTGCCAGCAGCTTCTCCGGGACAGCCTACGAGCAGTACTTC.

This clonotype was picked up a small number of times. This sequence joins TRBV5-1 and TRBJ2-5; D is ambiguous. This CDR3 comprises 14 residues. The germline V gene has CDR1 SGHRS and CDR2 YFSETQ. V was pared by 1 base and J by 2 bases, with 9 bases between. CDR3 coding DNA: TGCGCCAGCAGCTTGTTTGCCGGTCAAGAGACCCAGTACTTC. Translated: CASSLFAGQETQYF.

This chain links TRBV4-3 with TRBJ2-5; possibly TRBD1 for D (5 bases). CDR1 LGHNA and CDR2 YSLEER come from the germline V gene. The V and J ends lost 4 bases and 1 base respectively, with 22 bases between them. The CDR3 loop spans 18 amino acids. CDR3 nucleotides: TGCGCCAGCAGCCTAACTATCACCCCAGGCCAGGGCCAAGAGACCCAGTACTTC. This sequence encodes CASSLTITPGQGQETQYF.

In this sample, this clonotype turned up once. The CDR3 protein is CATGDSFPPYEQYF. The CDR3 DNA reads TGTGCCACCGGCGACAGTTTCCCACCCTACGAGCAGTACTTC. The chain links TRBV24-1 to TRBJ2-7; D might be TRBD1 (5 bases). The germline V gene has CDR1 KGHDR and CDR2 SFDVKD. The CDR3 runs to 14 residues. V lost 9 bases to trimming and J lost 2 bases, with 16 bases between them.

The chain carries TRBV28 and TRBJ1-2; D is possibly TRBD1 (5 bases). V lost 4 bases and J 5 bases, leaving 17 bases between the germline ends. This CDR3 is 15 amino acids long. The germline V gene encodes CDR1 MDHEN and CDR2 SYDVKM. The CDR3 DNA reads TGTGCCAGCAGTTGGGACCTCATTTTGACATATGGCTACACCTTC. Its translation: CASSWDLILTYGYTF.

The gene calls are TRBV4-3 and TRBJ2-4, with D perhaps TRBD1 (6 bases). Germline CDR1 LGHNA, CDR2 YSLEER. The CDR3 is 12 residues long. Trimming removed 3 bases at V and 11 bases at J, with 11 bases between. This CDR3 is CASSQGANLQYF. For the CDR3, the DNA is TGCGCCAGCAGCCAGGGGGCAAATCTTCAGTACTTC.

This clonotype was picked up a small number of times. This sequence joins TRBV29-1 and TRBJ2-1, with 8 bases identical to TRBD1. This CDR3 has 12 amino acids. Germline V lookup: CDR1 SQVTM, CDR2 ANQGSEA. The junction had 2 bases not matched to a gene; V was cut back by 7 bases and J by 3 bases. CDR3 DNA: TGCAGCGCCGGACAGGGCTACAATGAGCAGTTCTTC. This translates into CSAGQGYNEQFF.

The chain has TRBV9 and TRBJ2-4; no reliable D call. The CDR3 contains 16 residues. Germline CDR1 is SGDLS and CDR2 is YYNGEE. V lost 3 bases and J 0 bases, leaving 13 bases between the germline ends. In nucleotides, the CDR3 is TGTGCCAGCAGCGCTCAGTACGACTTAGCCAAAAACATTCAGTACTTC. Protein sequence: CASSAQYDLAKNIQYF.

V and J are TRBV10-3 and TRBJ1-2; 9 bases line up with TRBD1. The CDR3 is made up of 15 amino acids. The J segment lost 6 bases and the V segment lost 11 bases, leaving 16 bases of the junction unmatched. The germline V gene has CDR1 ENHRY and CDR2 SYGVKD. CDR3 region: CALSSPSQGAHGYTF. CDR3 nucleotide sequence: TGTGCCCTATCAAGTCCCTCACAGGGGGCGCATGGCTACACCTTC.

This clonotype was picked up one time. The J gene is TRBJ2-7, the V gene TRBV12-3 or TRBV12-4; 7 nucleotides match TRBD2. V lost 2 bases to trimming and J lost 7 bases; unmatched junction nucleotides: 5. CDR3 length: 13 residues. The CDR3 spells CASSLTRRGEQYF. The CDR3 bases are TGTGCCAGCAGTTTAACCCGGCGGGGGGAGCAGTACTTC.

This clonotype was found a few times. The chain has TRBV24-1 and TRBJ2-4; D possibly corresponds to TRBD1 (5 bases). Deletions cut 3 bases from V and 3 bases from J, with 14 bases between. From germline, CDR1 is KGHDR and CDR2 SFDVKD. CDR3 length: 16 amino acids. Here the CDR3 DNA reads TGTGCCACCAGTGATGGGCTCAGGGTGGACAAAAACATTCAGTACTTC. It codes for CATSDGLRVDKNIQYF.